One T cell receptor (beta chain) is described in this entry. Its cognate antigen is unknown. Time point here: patch test 2, 6 weeks after DPC sensitization. Noted treatment: therapeutic diphenylcyclopropenone sensitization with weekly scalp DPC. This sample was taken from a study of human T cells and chemical hapten exposure. As processed by the authors: From 23,224 to 690,600 TCRs were found per sample, with a median of approximately 100,000. TCRdb processed the RACE reads anew with MiXCR; each CDR3 protein has one entry. TCRdb, not the original authors, processed these V and J calls. Among around 360,000 distinct CDR3 sequences listed, about 6% were seen once. Overall study results and limits: Expanded TCRs showed more large CDR3 clusters than pre-sensitization or healthy control sets.

Germline V CDR1 and CDR2: SGHTA, FQGTGA. The CDR3 extends over 13 amino acids. Unmatched junction bases numbered 8, after V lost 1 base and J lost 14 bases. This sample comprised whole blood, obtained in connection with sensitization to the hapten diphenylcyclopropenone (DPC). The chain links TRBV7-3 to TRBJ1-2, with 9 positions matching TRBD1. This receptor was taken from a woman aged 18-29 years with alopecia areata. Some clones in this sample may be carry-over from other donors' samples. The CDR3: CASSLMGTGTMTF. The CDR3 DNA reads as TGTGCCAGCAGCTTAATGGGGACAGGGACCATGACCTTC.